Detailed here is one T cell receptor beta chain. The data originate from a study of radiation and T cells in renal cell carcinoma. The protocol was immunoSEQ multiplex PCR, while the TCRdb copy is restricted to in-frame clones and leaves out a portion. The sample shows approximately 61,000 clones, roughly four fifths of them seen only once. There are 15 residues in the CDR3. Trimming removed 1 base at V and 0 bases at J, with 7 bases between. CDR1 is SGHTA and CDR2 is FQGNSA in the germline V gene. As for time point: blood 2 weeks post-SBRT. Sample treatment: 15 Gy SBRT to primary tumor, nephrectomy 4 weeks later.

The TCR was taken from a man in his 60s with renal cell carcinoma. This chain uses TRBV7-2 with TRBJ1-5; D unclear. The material sequenced was blood, taken from a patient whose treatment included radiotherapy and nephrectomy. The CDR3 sequence is CASSLDSLSNQPQHF. CDR3 sequence (DNA): TGTGCCAGCAGCTTAGACAGTCTTAGCAATCAGCCCCAGCATTTT.